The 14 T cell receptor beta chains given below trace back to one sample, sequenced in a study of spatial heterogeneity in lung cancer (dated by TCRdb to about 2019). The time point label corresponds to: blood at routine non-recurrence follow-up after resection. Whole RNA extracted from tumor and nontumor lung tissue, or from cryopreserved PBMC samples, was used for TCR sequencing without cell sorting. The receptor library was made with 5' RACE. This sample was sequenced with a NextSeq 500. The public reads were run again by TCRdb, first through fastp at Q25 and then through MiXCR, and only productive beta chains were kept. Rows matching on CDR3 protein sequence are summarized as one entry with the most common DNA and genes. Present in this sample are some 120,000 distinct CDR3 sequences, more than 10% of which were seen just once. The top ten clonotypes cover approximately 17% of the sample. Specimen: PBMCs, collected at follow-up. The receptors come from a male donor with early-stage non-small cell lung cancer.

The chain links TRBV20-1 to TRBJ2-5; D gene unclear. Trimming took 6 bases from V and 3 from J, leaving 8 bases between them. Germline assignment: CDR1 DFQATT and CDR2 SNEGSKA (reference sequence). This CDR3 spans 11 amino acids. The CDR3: CSAGPKETQYF. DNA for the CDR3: TGCAGTGCCGGTCCCAAAGAGACCCAGTACTTC.

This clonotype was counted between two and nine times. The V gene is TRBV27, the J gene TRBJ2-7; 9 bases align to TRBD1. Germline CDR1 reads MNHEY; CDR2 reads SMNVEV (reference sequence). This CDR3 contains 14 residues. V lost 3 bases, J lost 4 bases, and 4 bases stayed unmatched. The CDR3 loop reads CASSLTGGPYEQYF. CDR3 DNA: TGTGCCAGCAGTTTGACAGGGGGGCCGTACGAGCAGTACTTC.

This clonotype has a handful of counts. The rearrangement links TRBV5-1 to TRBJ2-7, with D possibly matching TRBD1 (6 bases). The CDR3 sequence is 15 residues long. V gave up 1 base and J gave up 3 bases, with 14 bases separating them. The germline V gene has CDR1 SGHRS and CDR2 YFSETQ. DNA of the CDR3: TGCGCCAGCAGCTTGTCCCAGGGGATATTCTACGAGCAGTACTTC. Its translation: CASSLSQGIFYEQYF.

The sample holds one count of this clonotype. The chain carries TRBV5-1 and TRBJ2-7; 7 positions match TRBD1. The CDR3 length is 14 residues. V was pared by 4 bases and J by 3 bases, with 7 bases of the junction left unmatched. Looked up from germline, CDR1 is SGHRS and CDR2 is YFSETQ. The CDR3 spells CASSLGGQDYEQYF. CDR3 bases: TGCGCCAGCAGCCTGGGTGGACAGGACTACGAGCAGTACTTC.

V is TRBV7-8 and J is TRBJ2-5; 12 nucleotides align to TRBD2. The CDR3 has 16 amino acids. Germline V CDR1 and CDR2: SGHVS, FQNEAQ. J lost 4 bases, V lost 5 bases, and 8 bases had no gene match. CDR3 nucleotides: TGTGCCAGCAGCATGACTAGCGGGGGAGGTTTAGAGACCCAGTACTTC. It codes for CASSMTSGGGLETQYF.

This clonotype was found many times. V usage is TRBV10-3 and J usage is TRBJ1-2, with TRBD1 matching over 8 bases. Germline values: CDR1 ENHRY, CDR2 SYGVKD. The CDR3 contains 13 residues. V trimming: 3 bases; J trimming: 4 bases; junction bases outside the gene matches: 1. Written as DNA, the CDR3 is TGTGCCATCAGTGAAGGACAGGGCTATGGCTACACCTTC. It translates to CAISEGQGYGYTF.

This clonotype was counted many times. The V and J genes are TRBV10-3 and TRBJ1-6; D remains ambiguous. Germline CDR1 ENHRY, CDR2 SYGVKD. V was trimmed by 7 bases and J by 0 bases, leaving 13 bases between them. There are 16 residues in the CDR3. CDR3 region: CAIKSSGSSYNSPLHF. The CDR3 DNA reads TGTGCCATCAAGAGTTCGGGGAGCTCCTATAATTCACCCCTCCACTTT.

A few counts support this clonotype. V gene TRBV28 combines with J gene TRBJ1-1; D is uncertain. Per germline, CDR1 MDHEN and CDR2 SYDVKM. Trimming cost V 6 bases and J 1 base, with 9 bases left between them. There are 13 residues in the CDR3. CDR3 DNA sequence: TGTGCCAGCAGCGCCCCGTGGAACACTGAAGCTTTCTTT. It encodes CASSAPWNTEAFF.

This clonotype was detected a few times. CDR3 amino acids: CASSDRLQGDTQYF. In DNA, the CDR3 is TGTGCCAGCAGCGATCGATTACAGGGAGATACGCAGTATTTT. The chain has TRBV14 and TRBJ2-3, with D possibly TRBD1 on 6 matching bases. The V gene lost 5 bases and the J gene lost 5 bases, with 14 bases spanning the gap. The CDR3 totals 14 residues. Germline V gene data show CDR1 as SGHDN and CDR2 as FVKESK.

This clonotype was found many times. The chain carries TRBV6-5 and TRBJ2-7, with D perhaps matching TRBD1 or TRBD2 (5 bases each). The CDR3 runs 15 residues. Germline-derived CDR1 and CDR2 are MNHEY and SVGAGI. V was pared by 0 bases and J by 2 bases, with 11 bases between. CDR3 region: CASSYSGTEPYEQYF. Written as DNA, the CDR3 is TGTGCCAGCAGTTACTCCGGGACGGAGCCCTACGAGCAGTACTTC.

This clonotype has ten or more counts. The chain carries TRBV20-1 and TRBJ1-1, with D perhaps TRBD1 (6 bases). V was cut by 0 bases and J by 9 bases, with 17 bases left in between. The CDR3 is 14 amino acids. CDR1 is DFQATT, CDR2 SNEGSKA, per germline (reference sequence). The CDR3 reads CSARDHGGDYQAFF. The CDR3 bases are TGCAGTGCTAGAGATCATGGGGGCGATTACCAAGCTTTCTTT.

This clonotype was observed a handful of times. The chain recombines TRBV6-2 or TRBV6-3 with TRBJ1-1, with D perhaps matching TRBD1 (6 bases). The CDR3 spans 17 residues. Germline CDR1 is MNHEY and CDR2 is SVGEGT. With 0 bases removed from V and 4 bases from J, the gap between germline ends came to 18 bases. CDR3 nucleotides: TGTGCCAGCAGTTACTCGAAAAGCAGGGGTTACGGCACTGAAGCTTTCTTT. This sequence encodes CASSYSKSRGYGTEAFF.

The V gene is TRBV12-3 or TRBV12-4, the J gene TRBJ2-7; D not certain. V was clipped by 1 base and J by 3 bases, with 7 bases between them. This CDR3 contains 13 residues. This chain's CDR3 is CASSLGAFYEQYF. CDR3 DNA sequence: TGTGCCAGCAGTTTAGGAGCCTTCTACGAGCAGTACTTC.

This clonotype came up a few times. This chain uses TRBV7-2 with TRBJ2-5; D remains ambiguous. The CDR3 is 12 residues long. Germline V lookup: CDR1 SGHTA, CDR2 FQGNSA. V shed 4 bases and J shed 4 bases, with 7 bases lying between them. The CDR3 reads CASSSLGETQYF. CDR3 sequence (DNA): TGTGCCAGCAGCTCCCTGGGAGAGACCCAGTACTTC.